The rows below give T cell receptor beta chains drawn from one sample of a study of blood T cell repertoires in COVID-19. Assay: immunoSEQ multiplex PCR; the TCRdb copy retains only in-frame clones and omits some. The sample has 95,000 to 110,000 clones, under 95% seen once. The specimen sequenced was peripheral blood. Source of these receptors: a woman aged 25 to 45 with acute or convalescent COVID-19. Both conserved end residues are part of each CDR3. A D gene is named only where the DNA matches it firmly. Size tells how often a clone was seen (once, few, many) or the class of an expanded clone, and some rows leave it out.

cdr3_length	d_call	clone_size	v_call	j_call	cdr3_aa	cdr3_nt
15	NA	NA	TRBV7-9	TRBJ1-3	CASSFRQNTGNTIYF	TGTGCCAGCAGCTTCCGACAGAACACTGGAAACACCATATATTTT
13	NA	NA	TRBV7-3	TRBJ2-6	CASSNSGANVLTF	TGTGCCAGCAGTAACTCTGGGGCCAACGTCCTGACTTTC
11	NA	few	TRBV7-9	TRBJ1-2	CANTVLSGYTF	TGTGCCAACACGGTTCTTTCTGGCTACACCTTC
14	NA	NA	TRBV6-6	TRBJ1-4	CASSYRHMNEKLFF	TGTGCCAGCAGTTATCGCCACATGAATGAAAAACTGTTTTTT
15	TRBD1	NA	TRBV19	TRBJ2-1	CATTPGTGVYNEQFF	TGTGCCACCACACCCGGGACAGGGGTATACAATGAGCAGTTCTTC
15	TRBD1	NA	TRBV11-2	TRBJ2-7	CASSLTFGQGYEQYF	TGTGCCAGCAGCCTAACTTTCGGACAGGGCTACGAGCAGTACTTC
12	NA	NA	TRBV12-3/TRBV12-4	TRBJ2-2	CASTLSAGELFF	TGTGCCAGCACCCTCAGTGCCGGGGAGCTGTTTTTT
13	NA	NA	TRBV6-2/TRBV6-3	TRBJ2-7	CASSYSTLYEQYF	TGTGCCAGCAGTTACTCCACTCTCTACGAGCAGTACTTC
14	NA	NA	TRBV9	TRBJ1-1	CASSVDEGVSEAFF	TGTGCCAGCAGCGTAGATGAAGGGGTTTCTGAAGCTTTCTTT
13	NA	few	TRBV6-5	TRBJ2-7	CASSSGAPYEQYF	TGTGCCAGCAGTTCAGGGGCCCCCTACGAGCAGTACTTC
15	NA	NA	TRBV28	TRBJ1-1	CASRHPPGGNTEAFF	TGTGCCAGCAGGCACCCTCCCGGGGGGAACACTGAAGCTTTCTTT
12	NA	NA	TRBV19	TRBJ2-7	CASSISGSEQYF	TGTGCCAGTAGTATCTCTGGGAGCGAGCAGTACTTC
14	NA	NA	TRBV28	TRBJ1-3	CASSRGASGNTIYF	TGTGCCAGCAGTCGGGGGGCCTCTGGAAACACCATATATTTT
18	TRBD1	NA	TRBV14	TRBJ2-5	CASSQDVIGTALFSTQYF	TGTGCCAGCAGCCAAGATGTAATCGGGACAGCCCTCTTTTCTACCCAGTACTTC
14	NA	NA	TRBV27	TRBJ1-3	CASRPTGPGNTIYF	TGTGCCAGCAGGCCGACAGGTCCTGGAAACACCATATATTTT
20	NA	NA	TRBV11-2	TRBJ2-3	CASSLERFIAAQKGADTQYF	TGTGCCAGCAGCTTAGAGCGTTTCATAGCGGCACAGAAGGGTGCAGATACGCAGTATTTT
15	TRBD1	NA	TRBV19	TRBJ1-2	CASSLPGQGYYGYTF	TGTGCCAGTAGTTTACCGGGACAGGGATATTACGGCTACACCTTC
14	NA	NA	TRBV15	TRBJ1-4	CATSPRQGGEKLFF	TGTGCCACCTCACCCAGGCAGGGCGGTGAAAAACTGTTTTTT
15	NA	NA	TRBV6-5	TRBJ2-5	CASSYSPGDQETQYF	TGTGCCAGCAGTTACTCGCCGGGGGACCAAGAGACCCAGTACTTC
16	NA	NA	TRBV4-1	TRBJ1-6	CASSQVRDTGNSPLHF	TGCGCCAGCAGCCAAGTCAGGGACACGGGTAATTCACCCCTCCACTTT
15	TRBD2	medium-sized	TRBV7-3	TRBJ2-5	CASSPSMGGQETQYF	TGTGCCAGCAGCCCCAGCATGGGGGGGCAAGAGACCCAGTACTTC
13	NA	NA	TRBV15	TRBJ2-1	CATSRPRGHEQFF	TGTGCCACCAGCAGACCTAGGGGCCATGAGCAGTTCTTC
14	NA	once	TRBV4-1	TRBJ2-5	CASSQDTHQETQYF	TGCGCCAGCAGCCAAGACACACACCAAGAGACCCAGTACTTC
17	NA	NA	TRBV19	TRBJ1-5	CASTQPRGGDLSQPQHF	TGTGCCAGTACCCAACCTCGGGGGGGCGACTTATCTCAGCCCCAGCATTTT
15	TRBD1	NA	TRBV28	TRBJ1-4	CASSSSGTGTEKLFF	TGTGCCAGCAGTTCTTCCGGGACAGGGACTGAAAAACTGTTTTTT
15	NA	once	TRBV4-2	TRBJ2-7	CASSQDAQEGYEQYF	TGTGCCAGCAGCCAAGATGCCCAGGAGGGTTACGAGCAGTACTTC
14	TRBD1	NA	TRBV5-4	TRBJ1-2	CASSLDRGSGGYTF	TGTGCCAGCAGCTTGGACAGGGGATCCGGTGGCTACACCTTC
12	NA	NA	TRBV2	TRBJ2-7	CASSVGGYEQYF	TGTGCCAGCAGTGTAGGAGGGTACGAGCAGTACTTC
13	NA	few	TRBV11-3	TRBJ1-1	CASSSVTGTEAFF	TGTGCCAGCAGCTCTGTAACTGGCACTGAAGCTTTCTTT
13	NA	NA	TRBV25-1	TRBJ1-2	CASSPGGYYGYTF	TGTGCCAGCTCTCCCGGGGGATACTATGGCTACACCTTC
16	NA	NA	TRBV7-2	TRBJ1-3	CASSLGPGHLGNTIYF	TGTGCCAGCAGCTTAGGCCCAGGGCACCTTGGAAACACCATATATTTT
15	TRBD1	NA	TRBV25-1	TRBJ2-7	CASSRGTGGIHEQYF	TGTGCCAGCAGCCGCGGGACAGGGGGTATCCACGAGCAGTACTTC
13	NA	NA	TRBV4-1	TRBJ1-1	CASSEQKNTEAFF	TGCGCCAGCAGCGAACAGAAGAACACTGAAGCTTTCTTT
15	NA	NA	TRBV13	TRBJ1-3	CASSVGKQVGNTIYF	TGTGCCAGCAGCGTAGGAAAACAGGTGGGAAACACCATATATTTT
15	NA	few	TRBV7-6	TRBJ1-4	CASSLDGASNEKLFF	TGTGCCAGCAGCCTGGATGGGGCGAGTAATGAAAAACTGTTTTTT
14	TRBD1	few	TRBV4-1	TRBJ1-1	CASSQPGQGVGAFF	TGCGCCAGCAGCCAGCCTGGACAGGGGGTAGGTGCTTTCTTT
16	NA	NA	TRBV11-2	TRBJ1-1	CASSLVGQNMNTEAFF	TGTGCCAGCAGCTTAGTGGGACAAAACATGAACACTGAAGCTTTCTTT
13	NA	NA	TRBV16	TRBJ2-3	CASSQEEGLLQYF	TGTGCCAGCAGCCAGGAGGAGGGACTTCTGCAGTATTTT
13	NA	NA	TRBV11-2	TRBJ1-4	CASSLGVTEKLFF	TGTGCCAGCAGCTTAGGCGTTACCGAAAAACTGTTTTTT
16	NA	NA	TRBV28	TRBJ2-4	CASRPFLPGAKNIQYF	TGTGCCAGCAGGCCTTTTCTGCCGGGGGCCAAAAACATTCAGTACTTC
17	NA	NA	TRBV10-2	TRBJ2-1	CASSEIPPSRGENEQFF	TGCGCCAGCAGTGAGATCCCCCCTAGCCGGGGAGAGAATGAGCAGTTCTTC
14	NA	NA	TRBV27	TRBJ2-3	CASKGGARVNTQYF	TGTGCCAGCAAAGGGGGGGCTAGGGTAAATACGCAGTATTTT